These 14 T cell receptor beta chains share one sample of origin, sequenced in a study of OX40 agonist ivuxolimab in advanced cancers. Sequencing was performed with immunoSEQ multiplex PCR; in TCRdb, only in-frame clones are kept and a portion is missing. The repertoire holds 43,000 or so clones, with roughly 87% as singletons. Sequenced material: CD4+ or CD8+ T cells sorted from blood, taken in a trial of the OX40 agonist ivuxolimab. The source is an adult with an advanced solid tumor such as melanoma, head and neck, liver or kidney cancer.

The chain has TRBV28 and TRBJ1-1; D is perhaps TRBD1 (6 bases). Germline V gene sequence: CDR1 MDHEN, CDR2 SYDVKM. V was clipped by 4 bases and J by 1 base, with 16 bases between them. This CDR3 has 16 amino acids. In DNA, the CDR3 is TGTGCCAGCAGTTGGTATAAGCAGGGGTCGAACACTGAAGCTTTCTTT. Translation: CASSWYKQGSNTEAFF. Using reference TRBV28 and TRBJ1-1 for the parts outside the CDR3, the full variable domain is DVKVTQSSRYLVKRTGEKVFLECVQDMDHENMFWYRQDPGLGLRLIYFSYDVKMKEKGDIPEGYSVSREKKERFSLILESASTNQTSMYLCASSWYKQGSNTEAFFGQGTRLTVV.

The chain joins TRBV30 to TRBJ2-3, with D unclear. Germline CDR1 is GTSNPN and CDR2 is SVGIG (reference sequence). Trimming removed 1 base at V and 7 bases at J, with 12 bases between. This CDR3 spans 13 amino acids. This chain's CDR3 is CAWSALPGNTQYF. As DNA, the CDR3 is TGTGCCTGGAGTGCACTCCCCGGAAATACGCAGTATTTT. The full variable domain, with the rest looked up from reference TRBV30 and TRBJ2-3, is SQTIHQWPATLVQPVGSPLSLECTVEGTSNPNLYWYRQAAGRGLQLLFYSVGIGQISSEVPQNLSASRPQDRQFILSSKKLLLSDSGFYLCAWSALPGNTQYFGPGTRLTVL.

Here the CDR3 reads CASSQYLVGLLNEQYF. In nucleotides, the CDR3 is TGTGCCAGCAGCCAATACCTGGTAGGGCTCCTGAACGAGCAGTACTTC. The chain recombines TRBV4-2 with TRBJ2-7, with D unresolved. The CDR3 runs 16 residues. Germline-derived CDR1 and CDR2 are LGHNA and YNFKEQ. V lost 2 bases and J 5 bases, leaving 19 bases between the germline ends.

This chain links TRBV9 with TRBJ2-3; 11 positions match TRBD1. Germline V gene data show CDR1 as SGDLS and CDR2 as YYNGEE. The CDR3 is 15 residues long. Trimming cost V 4 bases and J 5 bases; bases outside gene matches: 6. CDR3 in DNA: TGTGCCAGCAGCAACCGGGACAGGGGGGTAGATACGCAGTATTTT. Its translation is CASSNRDRGVDTQYF. Complete variable domain (other parts from reference TRBV9 and TRBJ2-3): DSGVTQTPKHLITATGQRVTLRCSPRSGDLSVYWYQQSLDQGLQFLIQYYNGEERAKGNILERFSAQQFPDLHSELNLSSLELGDSALYFCASSNRDRGVDTQYFGPGTRLTVL.

In DNA form, the CDR3 reads TGCGCCAGCAGCCAGGGGACTAGCGGTTACGAGCAGTACTTC. Translation: CASSQGTSGYEQYF. The gene calls are TRBV4-1 and TRBJ2-7, with 11 nucleotides matching TRBD2. Germline assignment: CDR1 MGHRA and CDR2 YSYEKL. The J segment lost 4 bases and the V segment lost 3 bases, leaving 2 bases of the junction unmatched. The CDR3 spans 14 residues.

This clone is medium-sized. The chain is built from TRBV14 and TRBJ1-1; the D gene is possibly TRBD1 (5 bases). V shed 2 bases and J shed 2 bases, with 9 bases lying between them. Per the germline V gene, CDR1 is SGHDN and CDR2 is FVKESK. This CDR3 spans 14 amino acids. The DNA for the CDR3 is TGTGCCAGCAGCCAACCTGGGGCCAACACTGAAGCTTTCTTT. It yields the protein CASSQPGANTEAFF.

This clone was seen a handful of times. The V and J genes are TRBV6-4 and TRBJ2-5, with 7 bases that match TRBD1. This CDR3 has 11 amino acids. The V segment lost 8 bases and the J segment 3 bases; nucleotides outside the gene matches: 0. Germline CDR1 and CDR2: MRHNA and SNTAGT. In DNA form, the CDR3 reads TGTGCCAGCGGGACAGAAGAGACCCAGTACTTC. Translated: CASGTEETQYF.

This chain links TRBV9 with TRBJ2-1; 13 bases match TRBD2. This CDR3 spans 15 amino acids. J was trimmed by 10 bases and V by 0 bases; bases with no gene match: 4. Germline V gives CDR1 SGDLS, CDR2 YYNGEE. The chain's CDR3 is CASSVASGLAGEQFF. The CDR3 DNA is TGTGCCAGCAGCGTAGCTTCGGGACTAGCGGGAGAGCAGTTCTTC.

This clone was detected a few times. The chain is built from TRBV27 and TRBJ2-1; D might be TRBD2 (6 bases). The CDR3 runs 15 residues. The V gene's germline CDR1 is MNHEY and CDR2 SMNVEV (reference sequence). V was cut by 5 bases and J by 0 bases, with 11 bases left in between. Written as DNA, the CDR3 is TGTGCCAGCAGTCCACGGGGGAGCTCCTACAATGAGCAGTTCTTC. Translated, it gives CASSPRGSSYNEQFF.

CDR3 in amino acids: CASSRRTGGLGNIQYF. For the CDR3, the DNA is TGTGCCAGCAGCCGGAGGACAGGGGGCTTGGGAAACATTCAGTACTTC. V gene TRBV5-6 combines with J gene TRBJ2-4; TRBD1 matches 11 bases. The germline gives CDR1 SGHDT, CDR2 YYEEEE. The CDR3 covers 16 residues. The J segment lost 6 bases and the V segment lost 4 bases, leaving 9 bases of the junction unmatched. Full variable domain (outside the CDR3, taken from reference TRBV5-6 and TRBJ2-4): DAGVTQSPTHLIKTRGQQVTLRCSPKSGHDTVSWYQQALGQGPQFIFQYYEEEERQRGNFPDRFSGHQFPNYSSELNVNALLLGDSALYLCASSRRTGGLGNIQYFGAGTRLSVL.

The sample holds a few counts of this clone. The chain has TRBV10-3 and TRBJ2-7, with D hard to call. Trimming left V 8 bases short and J 3 bases short, with 8 bases between. The CDR3 totals 11 residues. Germline CDR1 is ENHRY and CDR2 is SYGVKD. As DNA, the CDR3 is TGTGCCATCGGCCCAGGCTACGAGCAGTACTTC. Protein product: CAIGPGYEQYF.

The V call is TRBV6-5, the J call TRBJ2-5, with D perhaps TRBD2 (6 bases). This CDR3 comprises 15 residues. Germline assignment: CDR1 MNHEY and CDR2 SVGAGI. V gave up 2 bases and J gave up 5 bases, with 15 bases separating them. The CDR3 DNA follows: TGTGCCAGCAGTTACGAGGAGGGGAGGTGGGAGACCCAGTACTTC. Its protein product is CASSYEEGRWETQYF.

The chain has TRBV11-2 and TRBJ2-1; 12 bases align to TRBD2. This CDR3 spans 15 amino acids. CDR1 is SGHAT, CDR2 FQNNGV, per germline. Germline trimming cut 3 bases from V and 7 bases from J; bases unmatched to any gene: 4. The DNA of the CDR3 is TGTGCCAGCAGCTTGGCCGGACTAGCGGGGAATGAGCAGTTCTTC. Its protein product is CASSLAGLAGNEQFF.

This clone has more than one count but fewer than ten. The genes are TRBV5-1 and TRBJ1-2; 7 bases line up with TRBD1. The CDR3 is made up of 13 amino acids. V trimming: 3 bases; J trimming: 8 bases; junction bases outside the gene matches: 7. CDR1 and CDR2 from the germline V gene are SGHRS and YFSETQ. CDR3 sequence: CASSSSGQMGYTF. The CDR3 coding sequence is TGCGCCAGCAGCTCATCGGGACAGATGGGCTACACCTTC.